This T cell receptor (beta chain) was captured in a study of identical twins. As concerns this clonotype: No antigen is known for it.

Study results and limitations: Models came in too low on out-of-frame TCR alpha sharing in monozygotic twins. The study based its conclusions on cross-sectional statistical analysis and did not follow the same donors. Abundant beta clonotypes from cord blood had fewer insertions, unlike memory repertoires, which showed none.

TCRdb reprocessed the 5' RACE reads with MiXCR, giving one entry per CDR3 protein. The profile covers 450,000 or so distinct CDR3 sequences, with approximately 15% appearing a single time and about 0.53% taken by the ten largest. Healthy Caucasians, and only they, were the donors. A further study also used this sample, focusing on yellow fever vaccine responses in identical twins.

Source material: CD4+ T cells sorted from blood. This TCR came from a woman under 30 in good health.

CDR3 protein: CASSFRASGANEQYF. The CDR3 coding sequence is TGTGCCAGCAGCTTTAGGGCTAGCGGGGCCAACGAGCAGTACTTC. This chain uses TRBV7-2 with TRBJ2-7; 9 bases are a match to TRBD2. V gave up 3 bases and J gave up 5 bases; unmatched junction bases: 8. This CDR3 region has 15 residues. Germline V CDR1 and CDR2: SGHTA, FQGNSA.